Listed here are 14 T cell receptor beta chains from one sample, sequenced in a study of T cell responses to AZD1222 COVID-19 vaccine. The table came from immunoSEQ multiplex PCR; TCRdb's copy has only in-frame clones and leaves some out. The data show around 87,000 clones, around 86% seen once. The sample consisted of peripheral blood, taken on day 0 of AZD1222 vaccination. The receptors come from an adult in good health.

The chain carries TRBV7-8 and TRBJ2-3; the match to TRBD2 covers 9 bases. Germline V gene data show CDR1 as SGHVS and CDR2 as FQNEAQ. This CDR3 is built from 15 residues. V shed 8 bases and J 2 bases; nucleotides not matched to a gene: 8. In nucleotides, the CDR3 is TGTGCCAGCCAAGTGGCTAGCGGGGACACAGATACGCAGTATTTT. Protein product: CASQVASGDTDTQYF.

V is TRBV28 and J is TRBJ2-5; 10 nucleotides line up with TRBD2. Germline values: CDR1 MDHEN, CDR2 SYDVKM. Losses at the gene ends were 6 bases for V and 1 base for J; bases not matched to a gene: 5. CDR3 length: 15 residues. CDR3 DNA sequence: TGTGCCAGCAGCCCCACTAGCGGGGTCCAAGAGACCCAGTACTTC. Translated: CASSPTSGVQETQYF.

The V call is TRBV18, the J call TRBJ1-1; possibly TRBD1 for D (5 bases). There are 12 residues in the CDR3. Trimming cost V 2 bases and J 4 bases, with 5 bases left between them. The germline V gene encodes CDR1 KGHSH and CDR2 LQKENI. The CDR3 nucleotides read TGTGCCAGCTCACCAGGGGCCACTGAAGCTTTCTTT. Translated: CASSPGATEAFF. Based on the CDR3 plus reference TRBV18 and TRBJ1-1, the full variable domain is NAGVMQNPRHLVRRRGQEARLRCSPMKGHSHVYWYRQLPEEGLKFMVYLQKENIIDESGMPKERFSAEFPKEGPSILRIQQVVRGDSAAYFCASSPGATEAFFGQGTRLTVV.

This clone came up once. The chain has TRBV28 and TRBJ2-3, with 7 bases matching TRBD2. The J segment lost 3 bases and the V segment lost 6 bases, leaving 9 bases of the junction unmatched. The CDR3 totals 15 residues. The germline CDR1 and CDR2 sequences are MDHEN and SYDVKM. CDR3 amino acids: CASRRAGVMTDTQYF. The CDR3 coding sequence is TGTGCCAGCAGGAGGGCGGGAGTGATGACAGATACGCAGTATTTT.

The chain is built from TRBV28 and TRBJ1-2; TRBD1 is a possible D gene (5 bases). The ends were cut back, 6 bases at V and 4 bases at J, with 15 bases in the middle. The CDR3 spans 14 residues. Germline assignment: CDR1 MDHEN and CDR2 SYDVKM. CDR3 DNA sequence: TGTGCCAGCAGATCTCCAGGGCCACCCTATGGCTACACCTTC. Its translation is CASRSPGPPYGYTF.

CDR3 in amino acids: CASSQGGQGVGYTF. The CDR3 nucleotides read TGTGCCAGCAGCCAAGGTGGCCAGGGTGTAGGCTACACCTTC. The chain joins TRBV3-1 (or the pseudogene TRBV3-2) to TRBJ1-2; possible D gene TRBD1, 5 bases. The V and J ends lost 1 base and 8 bases respectively, with 14 bases between them. Germline loops: CDR1 LGHDT, CDR2 YNNKEL (reference sequence). The CDR3 has 14 amino acids.

The chain carries TRBV28 and TRBJ2-2, with 7 nucleotides matching TRBD2. This CDR3 has 15 residues. Germline CDR1 is MDHEN and CDR2 is SYDVKM. With 6 bases clipped from V and 2 bases from J, the junction kept 6 bases outside the gene matches. The CDR3 region has the DNA TGTGCCAGCAGATTGAGCGGGATAAACACCGGGGAGCTGTTTTTT. Translation: CASRLSGINTGELFF.

J is TRBJ1-3 and V is TRBV5-1; 7 nucleotides match TRBD1. The CDR3 extends over 13 amino acids. V was clipped by 3 bases and J by 4 bases; unmatched bases: 1. CDR1 is SGHRS, CDR2 YFSETQ, per germline. CDR3 nucleotides: TGCGCCAGCAGCTGGGACAGAGGAAACACCATATATTTT. It yields the protein CASSWDRGNTIYF.

This clone was observed a handful of times. The V call is TRBV2, the J call TRBJ1-5, with D possibly being TRBD1 (5 bases). This CDR3 contains 13 residues. The germline V gene encodes CDR1 SNHLY and CDR2 FYNNEI. Trimming cost V 6 bases and J 4 bases, with 10 bases left between them. DNA of the CDR3: TGTGCCAGCAGGCCGACAGTTAATCAGCCCCAGCATTTT. Its protein is CASRPTVNQPQHF.

The chain couples TRBV7-2 to TRBJ1-6, with unresolved D. Germline V lookup: CDR1 SGHTA, CDR2 FQGNSA. Trimming took 4 bases from V and 0 from J, leaving 7 bases between them. The CDR3 spans 15 residues. Here the CDR3 DNA reads TGTGCCAGCAGCTCCCATAGCTCCTATAATTCACCCCTCCACTTT. This gives the protein CASSSHSSYNSPLHF.

The DNA for the CDR3 is TGTGCCACCAGTGATTTAGGGGACTCTGGAAACACCATATATTTT. Encoded protein: CATSDLGDSGNTIYF. This chain links TRBV24-1 with TRBJ1-3; TRBD1 might be the D (5 bases). V lost 1 base, J lost 0 bases, and 6 bases lay in between. Germline-derived CDR1 and CDR2 are KGHDR and SFDVKD. The CDR3 totals 15 residues.

J is TRBJ2-3 and V is TRBV7-2; D is perhaps TRBD2 (6 bases). Trimming left V 1 base short and J 6 bases short, with 14 bases between. The CDR3 length is 15 residues. Germline assignment: CDR1 SGHTA and CDR2 FQGNSA. The CDR3, as DNA: TGTGCCAGCAGCTTAGAGGCGGGGACCGGGGATACGCAGTATTTT. Protein: CASSLEAGTGDTQYF.

This chain joins TRBV9 and TRBJ2-7, with D perhaps TRBD1 (6 bases). Between the trimmed V and J ends, which lost 0 bases and 5 bases, there was a span of 9 bases. The CDR3 totals 13 residues. Germline V gene lookup returns CDR1 SGDLS and CDR2 YYNGEE. The CDR3 sequence: CASSVGGGDEQYF. The CDR3 bases are TGTGCCAGCAGCGTAGGAGGGGGTGACGAGCAGTACTTC.

The V and J genes are TRBV2 and TRBJ2-1; D is uncertain. The CDR3 spans 16 residues. V was clipped by 2 bases and J by 2 bases, with 13 bases between them. Germline CDR1 reads SNHLY; CDR2 reads FYNNEI. The CDR3 loop is CASSELVRATYNEQFF. The CDR3 DNA follows: TGTGCCAGCAGTGAACTGGTTCGGGCCACCTACAATGAGCAGTTCTTC.